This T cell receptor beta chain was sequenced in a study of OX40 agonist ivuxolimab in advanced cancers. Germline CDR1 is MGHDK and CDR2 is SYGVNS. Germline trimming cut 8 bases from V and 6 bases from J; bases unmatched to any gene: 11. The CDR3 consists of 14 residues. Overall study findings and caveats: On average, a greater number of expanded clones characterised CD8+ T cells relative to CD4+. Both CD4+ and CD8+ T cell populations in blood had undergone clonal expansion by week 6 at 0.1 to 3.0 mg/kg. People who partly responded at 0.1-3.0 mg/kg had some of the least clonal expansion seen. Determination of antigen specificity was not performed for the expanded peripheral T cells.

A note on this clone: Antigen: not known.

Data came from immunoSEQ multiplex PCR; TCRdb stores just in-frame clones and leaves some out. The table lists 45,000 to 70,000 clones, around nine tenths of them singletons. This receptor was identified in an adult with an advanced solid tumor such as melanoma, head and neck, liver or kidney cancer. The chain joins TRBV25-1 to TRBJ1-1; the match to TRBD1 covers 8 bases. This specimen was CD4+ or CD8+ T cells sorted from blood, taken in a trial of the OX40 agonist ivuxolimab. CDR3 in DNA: TGTGCCAGCGCACCCACGACAGGGGTGGCTGAAGCTTTCTTT. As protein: CASAPTTGVAEAFF.